The clone carrying this TCR beta chain has a handful of counts. Its antigen remains unknown. These data belong to a study of T cells after yellow fever vaccination. Broader study findings: By day 5 rather than day 15, the secondary response had peaked, though it was weaker.

Template switching by 5'RACE produced TCR cDNA, adding a universal primer site and UMIs. TCRdb processed the 5' RACE reads anew with MiXCR; each CDR3 protein has one entry. The sample comprises about 73,000 distinct CDR3 sequences, roughly 7.7% of which are singletons, and about 40% rests with the top ten. The sequencing used CD8+ T cells sorted from PBMCs, collected on the day of the yellow fever booster vaccination. This clonotype was sampled from a man younger than 45 who received the YFV17D yellow fever vaccine.

The CDR3 reads CASSERLAFTDTQYF. DNA of the CDR3: TGTGCCAGCAGTGAACGGTTAGCGTTCACAGATACGCAGTATTTT. The chain uses TRBV25-1 and TRBJ2-3, with D perhaps matching TRBD2 (5 bases). From germline, CDR1 is MGHDK and CDR2 SYGVNS. V was trimmed by 2 bases and J by 2 bases, leaving 11 bases between them. This CDR3 spans 15 amino acids.